This TCR beta chain was observed in a study of regulatory T cells in long-lasting Graves disease. Overall study context: Treatment with antithyroid drugs for over 5 years, together with positive TSH receptor antibodies, meant persistent Graves' disease.

Time point specified: persistent/refractory GD, antithyroid drugs over 5 years with positive TRAb. Construction of the TCR library relied on RNA isolated from PBMCs. Construction of the TCR beta libraries employed iRepertoire HTBI primers in conjunction with Arm-PCR of CDR3 regions. Using its own MiXCR run on the multiplex PCR reads, TCRdb lists one record per CDR3 protein. Among hundreds of thousands of distinct CDR3 sequences listed, 22% were seen once. This clonotype was picked up many times. Sequencing was performed on peripheral blood mononuclear cells (PBMCs), taken when the disease was refractory, from a patient treated with antithyroid drugs. The TCR originated in a female donor with Graves disease.

CDR3 loop: CASSVDRAPPGYTF. The DNA of the CDR3 is TGTGCCAGCAGCGTGGACAGGGCCCCGCCCGGCTACACCTTC. V gene TRBV2 combines with J gene TRBJ1-2; 8 bases line up with TRBD1. The V and J ends lost 6 bases and 8 bases, in that order; junction bases with no gene match: 11. Germline values: CDR1 SNHLY, CDR2 FYNNEI. The CDR3 covers 14 residues. The whole variable domain, remainder taken from reference TRBV2 and TRBJ1-2, is EPEVTQTPSHQVTQMGQEVILRCVPISNHLYFYWYRQILGQKVEFLVSFYNNEISEKSEIFDDQFSVERPDGSNFTLKIRSTKLEDSAMYFCASSVDRAPPGYTFGSGTRLTVV.